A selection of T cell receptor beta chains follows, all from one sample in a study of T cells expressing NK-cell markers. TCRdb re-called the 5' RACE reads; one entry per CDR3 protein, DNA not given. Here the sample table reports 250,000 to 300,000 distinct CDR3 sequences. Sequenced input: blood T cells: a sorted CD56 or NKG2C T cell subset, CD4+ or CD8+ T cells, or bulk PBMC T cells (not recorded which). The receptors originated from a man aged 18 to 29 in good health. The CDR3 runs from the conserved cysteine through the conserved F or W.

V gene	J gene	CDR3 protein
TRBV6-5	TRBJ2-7	CASTAGGEQYF
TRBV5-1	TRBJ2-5	CASSSMTSQETQYF
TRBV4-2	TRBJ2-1	CASSQDIGASGRGWYEQFF
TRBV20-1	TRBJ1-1	CSGSGHTEAFF
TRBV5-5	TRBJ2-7	CASSSGPITGQYF
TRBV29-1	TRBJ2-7	CSVTSTSYEQYF
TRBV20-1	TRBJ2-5	CSLREQETQYF
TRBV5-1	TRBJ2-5	CASRRVETQYF
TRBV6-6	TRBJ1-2	CASSPFDGDLYTF
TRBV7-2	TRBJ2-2	CASSPLRVSGGPLVRFF
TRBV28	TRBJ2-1	CASSRLSGSGVNEQFF
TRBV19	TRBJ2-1	CATTRGLAGGFNNEQFF
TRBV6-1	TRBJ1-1	CASSGTTGYTEAFF
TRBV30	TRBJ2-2	CAWSVRLAGDTGELFF
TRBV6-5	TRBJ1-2	CASSYLGQLYGYTF
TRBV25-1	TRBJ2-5	CASSERLLADKQETQYF
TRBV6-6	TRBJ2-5	CASSQPRETQYF
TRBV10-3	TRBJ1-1	CATDREGGSTEAFF
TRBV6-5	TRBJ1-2	CASTQNGQGGRGYTF
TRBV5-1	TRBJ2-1	CASSLGQGPYNEQFF
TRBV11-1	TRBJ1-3	CASSLLPTGIGNTIYF
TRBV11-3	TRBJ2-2	CASSLIIEWGGTGELFF
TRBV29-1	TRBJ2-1	CSAATSGPYNEQFF
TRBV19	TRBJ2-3	CASSVASTDTQYF
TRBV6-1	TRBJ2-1	CASMRGSYNEQFF
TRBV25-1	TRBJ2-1	CASSELTRGVQFF
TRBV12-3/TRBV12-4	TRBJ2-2	CASNPRGVSGSTTGELFF
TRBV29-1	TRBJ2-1	CSAPRRGTSYNEQFF
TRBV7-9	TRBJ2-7	CASSLSSGAEQYF
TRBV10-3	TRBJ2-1	CAISESYGRARNEQFF
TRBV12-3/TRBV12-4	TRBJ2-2	CASSLFAGELFF
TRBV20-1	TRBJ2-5	CSAPLWETQYF
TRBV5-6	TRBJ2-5	CASSLNVGQGETQYF
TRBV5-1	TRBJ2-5	CASGTGQETQYF
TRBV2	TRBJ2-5	CASSEGRRGTQYF
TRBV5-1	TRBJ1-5	CASSLDPAGGNQPQHF
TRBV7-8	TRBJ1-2	CASSFRGSHGYTF
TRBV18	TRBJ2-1	CASSPERADNEQFF
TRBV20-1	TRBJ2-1	CSAPGLAVNEQFF
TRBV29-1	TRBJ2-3	CSVGDLNTQYF
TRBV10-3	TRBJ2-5	CAISILAGGGETQYF
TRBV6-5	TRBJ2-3	CASSFKWAGGRTDTQYF
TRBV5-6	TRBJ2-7	CASSFSSTGAEQYF
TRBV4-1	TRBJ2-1	CASSLGMTDGFYEQFF
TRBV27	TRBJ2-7	CASRSTGTRSYEQYF
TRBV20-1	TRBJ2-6	CSARDWAGGSGANVLTF
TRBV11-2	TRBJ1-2	CASSLPTTGFGYTF
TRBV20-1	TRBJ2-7	CSATKAGGRSYEQYF
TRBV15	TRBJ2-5	CATRDYSGTGETQYF
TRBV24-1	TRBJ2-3	CATSHRDRGTDTQYF
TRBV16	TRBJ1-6	CASSQAPGWNSPLHF
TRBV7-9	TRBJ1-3	CASSLGDNSGNTIYF
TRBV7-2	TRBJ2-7	CASTGQVNEQYF
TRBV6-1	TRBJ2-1	CATGRDSNNEQFF